Given below is one TCR beta chain in context. Its antigen remains unidentified. Losses at the gene ends were 6 bases for V and 7 bases for J; bases not matched to a gene: 8. Per the germline V gene, CDR1 is MDHEN and CDR2 is SYDVKM. The CDR3 loop spans 14 amino acids. Amplification used 60 Vbeta primers and 13 Jbeta primers. Libraries were prepared by immunoSEQ multiplex PCR; TCRdb keeps only in-frame clonotypes and omits some of them. The table has around 140,000 clones, approximately 90% seen once. The data were taken from a study of cytomegalovirus exposure and HLA in healthy donors. Study-wide background: Prior work identified under 130 million unique TCR beta sequences in roughly 180 million T cells.

Study-wide results and limits: Reports described diagnosis of cytomegalovirus status by the classifier as highly specific and sensitive.

The V and J genes are TRBV28 and TRBJ2-2, with 7 nucleotides matching TRBD2. The sample was PBMCs. The source is a woman in her twenties or thirties in good health and CMV-seronegative. CDR3 residues: CASRPHGLGGELFF. The CDR3 nucleotides read TGTGCCAGCAGGCCCCATGGACTAGGCGGGGAGCTGTTTTTT.